This is a list of T cell receptor beta chains from one sample in a study of blood T cell repertoires in COVID-19. Method: immunoSEQ multiplex PCR; TCRdb's copy keeps in-frame clones and lacks some. The table shows about 270,000 clones, with about 89% occurring only once. Input material: peripheral blood. The source is a man aged 40-55 years with active or convalescent COVID-19. CDR3s include the opening cysteine and the closing phenylalanine or tryptophan. D genes are given only for firm matches. For some rows the clone size is stated as once, few or many, or as a class when expanded; others skip it.

once	TRBV5-1	TRBJ2-1	-	CASSLETSYNEQFF	TGCGCCAGCAGCCTAGAAACCTCCTACAATGAGCAGTTCTTC
-	TRBV2	TRBJ2-7	TRBD1	CASSKKIGTDTYEQYF	TGTGCCAGCAGTAAAAAAATCGGGACAGATACCTACGAGCAGTACTTC
-	TRBV15	TRBJ2-4	-	CATSRDSPTGTIQYF	TGTGCCACCAGCAGAGATAGTCCAACAGGGACCATTCAGTACTTC
-	TRBV19	TRBJ2-7	-	CASSIDLANYEQYF	TGTGCCAGTAGTATAGACCTGGCAAACTACGAGCAGTACTTC
-	TRBV7-9	TRBJ1-4	TRBD1	CASSAPDRGLGKLFF	TGTGCCAGCAGCGCCCCGGACAGGGGGCTTGGAAAACTGTTTTTT
once	TRBV7-9	TRBJ1-1	-	CASSFSGQVRTEAFF	TGTGCCAGCAGCTTCTCAGGGCAGGTGAGAACTGAAGCTTTCTTT
-	TRBV29-1	TRBJ2-5	-	CSVERETQYF	TGCAGCGTTGAACGGGAGACCCAGTACTTC
-	TRBV7-9	TRBJ2-5	-	CASSLPGGTQYF	TGTGCCAGCAGCTTACCCGGGGGGACCCAGTACTTC
-	TRBV5-1	TRBJ2-1	-	CASSPVLNEQFF	TGCGCCAGCAGCCCGGTCCTCAATGAGCAGTTCTTC
-	TRBV12-5	TRBJ2-3	-	CASGFSVADTQYF	TGTGCTAGTGGTTTTAGTGTTGCAGATACGCAGTATTTT
once	TRBV12-5	TRBJ1-1	-	CASGIGAGGGTEAFF	TGTGCTAGTGGTATAGGCGCAGGCGGGGGGACTGAAGCTTTCTTT
-	TRBV11-2	TRBJ2-5	-	CASSFDRMETQYF	TGTGCCAGCAGCTTCGATAGAATGGAGACCCAGTACTTC
-	TRBV28	TRBJ1-5	-	CASRRGSNQPQHF	TGTGCCAGCAGAAGGGGTAGCAATCAGCCCCAGCATTTT
-	TRBV30	TRBJ1-6	-	CAWRGSGGSSPLHF	TGTGCCTGGAGGGGTTCCGGGGGAAGTTCACCCCTCCACTTT
-	TRBV4-2	TRBJ1-5	TRBD1	CASSQPGQFNQPQHF	TGTGCCAGCAGCCAACCGGGACAGTTTAATCAGCCCCAGCATTTT
-	TRBV10-2	TRBJ1-2	-	CASSEAYGYTF	TGCGCCAGCAGTGAAGCGTATGGCTACACCTTC
-	TRBV3-1/TRBV3-2	TRBJ2-1	-	CASSQGVQSEQFF	TGTGCCAGCAGCCAAGGTGTGCAGTCTGAGCAGTTCTTC
-	TRBV5-5	TRBJ2-1	TRBD2	CASSPLAVNNEQFF	TGTGCCAGCAGCCCCCTAGCGGTGAACAATGAGCAGTTCTTC
-	TRBV6-5	TRBJ1-3	-	CASRGTAGNTIYF	TGTGCCAGCAGGGGGACTGCTGGAAACACCATATATTTT
once	TRBV5-6	TRBJ1-2	-	CASSPWGLPYGYTF	TGTGCCAGCAGCCCGTGGGGACTTCCATATGGCTACACCTTC
-	TRBV27	TRBJ1-2	-	CASSLSPYDYGYTF	TGTGCCAGCAGTTTATCTCCCTATGACTATGGCTACACCTTC
-	TRBV18	TRBJ1-2	-	CASSPRAGSGSVGYTF	TGTGCCAGCTCACCAAGAGCGGGGAGTGGTAGTGTGGGCTACACCTTC
-	TRBV6-5	TRBJ1-4	-	CASSLVGAPTNEKLFF	TGTGCCAGCAGTTTGGTGGGAGCCCCAACTAATGAAAAACTGTTTTTT
-	TRBV9	TRBJ2-1	-	CASSDNRDTQQEQFF	TGTGCCAGCAGCGATAACCGGGACACGCAACAGGAGCAGTTCTTC
-	TRBV7-9	TRBJ1-4	-	CASSSTDIPTEKLFF	TGTGCCAGCAGTTCGACCGACATCCCTACGGAAAAACTGTTTTTT
-	TRBV23-1	TRBJ2-7	TRBD1	CASSQSWGQGVHEQYF	TGCGCCAGCAGTCAATCGTGGGGACAGGGGGTCCACGAGCAGTACTTC
-	TRBV5-8	TRBJ1-5	TRBD1	CASSSTGTAYQPQHF	TGTGCCAGCAGCTCCACCGGGACAGCCTATCAGCCCCAGCATTTT
-	TRBV5-4	TRBJ2-1	TRBD2	CASSSLAGSSYNEQFF	TGTGCCAGCAGCTCTCTAGCGGGTAGCTCCTACAATGAGCAGTTCTTC
-	TRBV27	TRBJ2-3	TRBD2	CASSLYPSGSTDTQYF	TGTGCCAGCAGTTTATATCCTAGCGGGAGCACAGATACGCAGTATTTT
-	TRBV18	TRBJ2-3	TRBD2	CASSSGTSLHGDTQYF	TGTGCCAGCTCCAGCGGGACTAGCCTCCATGGAGATACGCAGTATTTT
-	TRBV5-4	TRBJ1-1	-	CASSSEVGPRDTEAFF	TGTGCCAGCAGCTCCGAAGTCGGCCCTCGGGACACTGAAGCTTTCTTT
-	TRBV27	TRBJ2-7	-	CASSFGDNRYEQYF	TGTGCCAGCAGTTTCGGGGACAATCGGTACGAGCAGTACTTC
-	TRBV6-5	TRBJ2-6	TRBD1	CASSRQGARANVLTF	TGTGCCAGCAGTAGACAGGGGGCTAGGGCCAACGTCCTGACTTTC
-	TRBV11-1	TRBJ2-3	-	CASSLGQSTDTQYF	TGTGCCAGCAGCTTAGGACAGAGCACAGATACGCAGTATTTT
once	TRBV27	TRBJ1-2	TRBD1	CASSQGQAGVSGYTF	TGTGCCAGCAGTCAGGGACAGGCTGGGGTTAGTGGCTACACCTTC
-	TRBV7-9	TRBJ1-2	-	CASSRETVNYGYTF	TGTGCCAGCAGCCGGGAGACTGTGAACTATGGCTACACCTTC
once	TRBV6-6	TRBJ2-7	TRBD2	CASSRTRSSGGLYEQYF	TGTGCCAGCAGTCGTACAAGATCTAGCGGGGGCCTCTACGAGCAGTACTTC
-	TRBV11-3	TRBJ1-1	TRBD1	CASSYGTGGTEAFF	TGTGCCAGCAGCTACGGGACAGGGGGCACTGAAGCTTTCTTT
-	TRBV7-9	TRBJ1-1	TRBD1	CASSSYDRGLEAFF	TGTGCCAGCAGCTCCTACGACAGGGGCCTTGAAGCTTTCTTT
once	TRBV7-3	TRBJ2-1	TRBD2	CASSLGQRDVIFF	TGTGCCAGCAGCTTAGGTCAGCGGGACGTAATCTTCTTC
-	TRBV12-3/TRBV12-4	TRBJ1-2	-	CASSPSIADGYTF	TGTGCCAGCAGTCCTTCTATCGCCGATGGCTACACCTTC
-	TRBV29-1	TRBJ2-1	TRBD1	CSVTTGQRYNEQFF	TGCAGCGTGACGACGGGACAGCGCTACAATGAGCAGTTCTTC